The next 4 T cell receptor beta chains were all read from a single sample in a study of blood T cell repertoires in COVID-19. The repertoire was sequenced with immunoSEQ multiplex PCR; TCRdb's copy has only in-frame clones and lacks some. Found here are 350,000 to 400,000 clones, about 90% of them singletons; the top ten hold about 3%. Sequenced sample: PBMCs or T cells enriched from blood (not recorded which). The receptors stem from a woman aged 30 to 39 who had recovered from COVID-19.

This clone was counted a single time. The chain couples TRBV15 to TRBJ1-4, with a tentative D call TRBD1 (6 bases). This CDR3 is built from 18 residues. Trimming left V 3 bases short and J 6 bases short, with 23 bases between. Per the germline V gene, CDR1 is LNHNV and CDR2 is YYDKDF (reference sequence). CDR3 in amino acids: CATSRPPLGNREYEKLFF. The CDR3 nucleotides read TGTGCCACCAGCAGGCCACCTCTTGGTAACAGGGAATATGAAAAACTGTTTTTT.

The chain links TRBV7-2 to TRBJ2-6, with a tentative D call TRBD1 (6 bases). The CDR3 has 14 amino acids. Germline V CDR1 and CDR2: SGHTA, FQGNSA. Trimming cost V 5 bases and J 4 bases, with 9 bases left between them. This CDR3 is CASSAGVGANVLTF. CDR3 nucleotides: TGTGCCAGCAGCGCAGGGGTAGGGGCCAACGTCCTGACTTTC.

This rearrangement joins TRBV19 to TRBJ1-2; D gene uncertain. Trimming pared 5 bases from V and 0 bases from J, leaving 4 bases between. Germline V gene lookup returns CDR1 LNHDA and CDR2 SQIVND (reference sequence). This CDR3 is built from 12 residues. The DNA for the CDR3 is TGTGCCAGTAGTCTTACTAACTATGGCTACACCTTC. This codes for CASSLTNYGYTF. Supplemented by reference TRBV19 and TRBJ1-2, the full variable domain reads DGGITQSPKYLFRKEGQNVTLSCEQNLNHDAMYWYRQDPGQGLRLIYYSQIVNDFQKGDIAEGYSVSREKKESFPLTVTSAQKNPTAFYLCASSLTNYGYTFGSGTRLTVV.

Here the CDR3 DNA reads TGCAGCGCACATCCAAGGAAGGAGGACACTGAAGCTTTCTTT. Translated, it gives CSAHPRKEDTEAFF. This chain uses TRBV29-1 with TRBJ1-1; D gene uncertain. Trimming left V 7 bases short and J 3 bases short, with 18 bases between. Germline assignment: CDR1 SQVTM and CDR2 ANQGSEA. There are 14 residues in the CDR3.